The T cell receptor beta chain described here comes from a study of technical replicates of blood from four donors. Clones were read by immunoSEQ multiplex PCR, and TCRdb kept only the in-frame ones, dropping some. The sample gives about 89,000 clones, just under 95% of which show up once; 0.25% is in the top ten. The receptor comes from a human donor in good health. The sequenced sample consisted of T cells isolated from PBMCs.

As DNA, the CDR3 is TGTGCCAGCAGCCCCCGACTAGCGGGTACTTCGAGCAATGAGCAGTTCTTC. Its translation: CASSPRLAGTSSNEQFF. The chain joins TRBV7-9 to TRBJ2-1; 10 positions match TRBD2. V was clipped by 5 bases and J by 6 bases; unmatched bases: 13. The CDR3 length is 17 residues. CDR1 is SEHNR and CDR2 is FQNEAQ in the germline V gene (reference sequence).